This T cell receptor beta chain came from a study of lymphopenia after photon versus proton radiotherapy. General observations from the study: Under photons, naive T cells and diversity fell while effector/memory populations rose.

This CDR3 contains 18 residues. V lost 1 base and J lost 6; bases outside the gene matches: 12. Per the germline V gene, CDR1 is SGHNT and CDR2 is YYREEE (reference sequence). Comments on this clone: The antigen remains unidentified.

Sequencing was performed with immunoSEQ multiplex PCR; in TCRdb, only in-frame clones are kept and a portion is missing. The sample has tens of thousands of clones, 90% seen once. This rearrangement joins TRBV5-4 to TRBJ2-2; the match to TRBD2 covers 10 bases. The sample here was peripheral blood, taken from a patient treated with photon-based radiotherapy. The sequence derives from a woman aged 45-60 years with cholangiocarcinoma. The CDR3 DNA reads TGTGCCAGCAGCTTGTTTTCTCTAGCGGGGGAATATCCCGGGGAGCTGTTTTTT. It is translated as CASSLFSLAGEYPGELFF.